These 5 T cell receptor beta chains were sequenced from one sample in a study of cytomegalovirus exposure and HLA in healthy donors. PCR primers comprised 60 Vbeta and 13 Jbeta primers. Repertoires were generated with immunoSEQ multiplex PCR, while TCRdb's copy carries only in-frame clones and drops some. Of about 98,000 clones in the sample, more than 60% were seen once. Sequenced material: PBMCs. Every receptor here comes from a man in his forties or fifties in good health and CMV-seronegative.

The rearrangement uses TRBV30 and TRBJ2-7, with 7 bases identical to TRBD2. The CDR3 extends over 15 amino acids. J was trimmed by 6 bases and V by 3 bases; bases with no gene match: 14. Germline lookup yields CDR1 GTSNPN and CDR2 SVGIG (reference sequence). The DNA of the CDR3 is TGTGCCTGGAGCGGCACGGGAGGCGCTGCCCTCGAGCAGTACTTC. It codes for CAWSGTGGAALEQYF.

J is TRBJ1-5 and V is TRBV19; D is possibly TRBD1 (5 bases). V was clipped by 5 bases and J by 7 bases, with 12 bases between them. The CDR3 contains 13 residues. CDR1 is LNHDA and CDR2 is SQIVND in the germline V gene (reference sequence). Here the CDR3 reads CASSQQGGQPQHF. The DNA for the CDR3 is TGTGCCAGTAGTCAGCAGGGAGGCCAGCCCCAGCATTTT.

The rearrangement joins TRBV18 to TRBJ2-7; D remains unclear. Germline V gene data show CDR1 as KGHSH and CDR2 as LQKENI. This CDR3 spans 13 amino acids. The V end was cut by 3 bases, the J end by 2 bases, with 8 bases between. CDR3 in amino acids: CASSPGSTYEQYF. As DNA, the CDR3 is TGTGCCAGCTCACCCGGGTCAACCTACGAGCAGTACTTC.

J is TRBJ1-1 and V is TRBV27, with a possible D match to TRBD1 (6 bases). V was trimmed by 6 bases and J by 5 bases, leaving 25 bases between them. The germline gives CDR1 MNHEY, CDR2 SMNVEV (reference sequence). This CDR3 region has 17 residues. CDR3 nucleotides: TGTGCCAGCAGCCCTTACTCCACAACAGGGCGTGGGACTGAAGCTTTCTTT. Translation gives CASSPYSTTGRGTEAFF.

The chain combines TRBV6-5 with TRBJ2-7; perhaps TRBD1 as D (6 bases). The V end was cut by 6 bases, the J end by 3 bases, with 12 bases between. The CDR3 is made up of 13 amino acids. Per the germline V gene, CDR1 is MNHEY and CDR2 is SVGAGI. The CDR3 here is CASSRGTGYEQYF. The CDR3 region has the DNA TGTGCCAGCAGCAGGGGTACGGGCTACGAGCAGTACTTC.